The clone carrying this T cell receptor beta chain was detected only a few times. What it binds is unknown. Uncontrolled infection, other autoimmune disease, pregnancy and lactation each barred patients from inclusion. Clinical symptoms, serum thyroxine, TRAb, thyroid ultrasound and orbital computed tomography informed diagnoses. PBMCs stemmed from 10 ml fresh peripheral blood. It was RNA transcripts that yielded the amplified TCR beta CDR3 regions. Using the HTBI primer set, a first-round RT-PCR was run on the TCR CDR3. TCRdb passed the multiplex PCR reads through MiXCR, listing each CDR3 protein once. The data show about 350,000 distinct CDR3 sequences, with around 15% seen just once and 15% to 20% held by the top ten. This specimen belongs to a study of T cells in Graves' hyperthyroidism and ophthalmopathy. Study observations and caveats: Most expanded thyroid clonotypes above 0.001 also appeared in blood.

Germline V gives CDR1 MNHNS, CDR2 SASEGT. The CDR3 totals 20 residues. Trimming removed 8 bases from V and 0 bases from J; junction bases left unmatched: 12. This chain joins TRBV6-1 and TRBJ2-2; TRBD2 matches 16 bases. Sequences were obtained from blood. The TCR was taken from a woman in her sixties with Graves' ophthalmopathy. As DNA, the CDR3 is TGTGCCAGCCGCAGCGTACTCGGGACTAGCGGGAGGGCGAACACCGGGGAGCTGTTTTTT. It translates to CASRSVLGTSGRANTGELFF.